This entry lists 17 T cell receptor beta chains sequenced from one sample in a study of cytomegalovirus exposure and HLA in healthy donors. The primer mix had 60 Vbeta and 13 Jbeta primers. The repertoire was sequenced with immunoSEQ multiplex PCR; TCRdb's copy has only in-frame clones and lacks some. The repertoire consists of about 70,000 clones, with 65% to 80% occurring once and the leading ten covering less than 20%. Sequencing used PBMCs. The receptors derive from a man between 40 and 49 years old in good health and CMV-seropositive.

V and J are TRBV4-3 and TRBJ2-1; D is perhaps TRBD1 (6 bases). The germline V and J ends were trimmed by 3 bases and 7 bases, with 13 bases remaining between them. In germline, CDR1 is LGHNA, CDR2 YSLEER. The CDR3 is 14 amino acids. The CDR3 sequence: CASSQDVQGNEQFF. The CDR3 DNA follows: TGCGCCAGCAGCCAGGACGTCCAGGGGAATGAGCAGTTCTTC.

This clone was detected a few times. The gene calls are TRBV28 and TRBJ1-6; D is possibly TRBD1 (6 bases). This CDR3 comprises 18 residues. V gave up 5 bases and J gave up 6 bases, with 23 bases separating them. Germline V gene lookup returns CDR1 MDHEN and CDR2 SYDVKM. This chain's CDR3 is CASSVPQGPLGSNSPLHF. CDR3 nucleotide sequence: TGTGCCAGCAGTGTCCCGCAGGGGCCCCTTGGAAGTAATTCACCCCTCCACTTT.

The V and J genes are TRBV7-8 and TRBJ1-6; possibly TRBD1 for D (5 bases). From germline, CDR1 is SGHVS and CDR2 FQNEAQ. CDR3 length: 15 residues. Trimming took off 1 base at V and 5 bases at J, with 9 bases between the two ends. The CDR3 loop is CASSLVAGNNSPLHF. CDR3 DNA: TGTGCCAGCAGCTTAGTCGCAGGGAATAATTCACCCCTCCACTTT.

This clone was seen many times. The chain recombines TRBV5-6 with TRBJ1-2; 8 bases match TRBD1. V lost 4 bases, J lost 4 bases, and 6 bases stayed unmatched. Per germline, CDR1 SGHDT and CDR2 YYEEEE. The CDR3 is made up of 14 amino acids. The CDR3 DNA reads TGTGCCAGCAGCACGGGACAGGCGATCTATGGCTACACCTTC. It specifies CASSTGQAIYGYTF.

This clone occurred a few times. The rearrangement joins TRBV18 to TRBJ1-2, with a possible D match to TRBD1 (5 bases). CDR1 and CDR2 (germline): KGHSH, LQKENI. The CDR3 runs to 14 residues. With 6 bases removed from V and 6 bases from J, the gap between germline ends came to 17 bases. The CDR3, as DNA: TGTGCCAGCTCTCCCGAGGCCAGGGCAAATGGCTACACCTTC. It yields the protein CASSPEARANGYTF.

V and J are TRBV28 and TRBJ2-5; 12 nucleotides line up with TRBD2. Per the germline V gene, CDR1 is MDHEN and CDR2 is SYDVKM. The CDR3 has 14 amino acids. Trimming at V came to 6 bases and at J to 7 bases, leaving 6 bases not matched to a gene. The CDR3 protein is CASSTGLAGLTQYF. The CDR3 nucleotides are TGTGCCAGCAGCACGGGACTAGCGGGCCTGACCCAGTACTTC.

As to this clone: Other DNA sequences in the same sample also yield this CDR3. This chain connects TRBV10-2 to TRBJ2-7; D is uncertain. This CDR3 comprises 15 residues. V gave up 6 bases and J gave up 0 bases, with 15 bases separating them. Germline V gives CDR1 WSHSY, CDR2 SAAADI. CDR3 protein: CASRLGRGISYEQYF. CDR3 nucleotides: TGCGCCAGCAGGTTAGGCCGAGGAATCTCCTACGAGCAGTACTTC.

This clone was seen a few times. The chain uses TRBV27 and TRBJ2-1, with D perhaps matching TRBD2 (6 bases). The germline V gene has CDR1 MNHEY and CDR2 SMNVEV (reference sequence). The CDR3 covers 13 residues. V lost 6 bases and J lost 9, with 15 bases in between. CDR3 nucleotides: TGTGCCAGCAGCAGGGACTCCTGGTCTGAGCAGTTCTTC. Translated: CASSRDSWSEQFF.

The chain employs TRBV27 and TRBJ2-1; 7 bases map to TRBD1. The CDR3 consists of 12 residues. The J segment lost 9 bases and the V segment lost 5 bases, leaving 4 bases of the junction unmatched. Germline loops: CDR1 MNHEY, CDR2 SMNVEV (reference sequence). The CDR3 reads CASSRQGSEQFF. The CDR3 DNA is TGTGCCAGCAGTAGACAGGGTAGTGAGCAGTTCTTC.

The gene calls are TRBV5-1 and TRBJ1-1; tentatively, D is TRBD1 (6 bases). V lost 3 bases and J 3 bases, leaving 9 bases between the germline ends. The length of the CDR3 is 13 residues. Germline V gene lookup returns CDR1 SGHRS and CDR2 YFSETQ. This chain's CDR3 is CASSWGRDTEAFF. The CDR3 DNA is TGCGCCAGCAGCTGGGGGCGAGACACTGAAGCTTTCTTT.

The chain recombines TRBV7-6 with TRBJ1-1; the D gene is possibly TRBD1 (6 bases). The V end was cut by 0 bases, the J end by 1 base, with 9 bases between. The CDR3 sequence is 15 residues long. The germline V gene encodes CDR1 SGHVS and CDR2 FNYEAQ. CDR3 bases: TGTGCCAGCAGCTTAGCGGACAGTCGGAACACTGAAGCTTTCTTT. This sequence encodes CASSLADSRNTEAFF.

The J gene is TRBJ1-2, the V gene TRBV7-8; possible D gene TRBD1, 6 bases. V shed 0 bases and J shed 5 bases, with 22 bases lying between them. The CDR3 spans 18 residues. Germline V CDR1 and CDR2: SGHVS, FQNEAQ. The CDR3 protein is CASSLAGGGAVSLYGYTF. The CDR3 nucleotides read TGTGCCAGCAGCTTAGCCGGCGGGGGCGCCGTCTCTTTATATGGCTACACCTTC.

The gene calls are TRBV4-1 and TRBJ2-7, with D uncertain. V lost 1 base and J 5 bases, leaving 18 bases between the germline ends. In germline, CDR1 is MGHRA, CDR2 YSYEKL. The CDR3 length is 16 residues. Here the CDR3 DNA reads TGCGCCAGCAGCCAAGTTTACCCCCTCCTCTCGGACGAGCAGTACTTC. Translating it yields CASSQVYPLLSDEQYF.

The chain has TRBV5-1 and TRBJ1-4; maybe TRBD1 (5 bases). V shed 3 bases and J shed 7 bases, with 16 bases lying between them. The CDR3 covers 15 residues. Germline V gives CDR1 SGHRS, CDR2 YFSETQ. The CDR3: CASSSLSGGVEKLFF. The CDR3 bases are TGCGCCAGCAGCTCACTGTCCGGGGGTGTTGAAAAACTGTTTTTT.

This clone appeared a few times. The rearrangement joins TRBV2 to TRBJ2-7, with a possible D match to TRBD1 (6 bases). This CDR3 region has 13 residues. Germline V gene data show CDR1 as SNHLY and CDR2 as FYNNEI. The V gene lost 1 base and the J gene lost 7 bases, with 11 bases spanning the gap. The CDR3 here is CASSEVQGWEQYF. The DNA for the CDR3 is TGTGCCAGCAGTGAAGTCCAGGGGTGGGAGCAGTACTTC.

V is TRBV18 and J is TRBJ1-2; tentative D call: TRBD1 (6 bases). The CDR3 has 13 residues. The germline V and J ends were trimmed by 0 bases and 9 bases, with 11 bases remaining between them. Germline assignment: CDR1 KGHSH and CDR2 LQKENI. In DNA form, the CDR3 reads TGTGCCAGCTCACCACCGGACAGTAGTCGCTACACCTTC. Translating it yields CASSPPDSSRYTF.

As DNA, the CDR3 is TGTGCCAGCAGCCCCCTCCGGACAGGGAGCTACGAGCAGTACTTC. Protein product: CASSPLRTGSYEQYF. The J gene is TRBJ2-7, the V gene TRBV2; 8 nucleotides align to TRBD1. J was trimmed by 3 bases and V by 6 bases; bases with no gene match: 10. CDR1 is SNHLY, CDR2 FYNNEI, per germline. The CDR3 is 15 residues long.